This T cell receptor beta chain was found in a study of blood T cell repertoires in COVID-19. Study-level information: Sources were T cells, B-cell-depleted T cells, or PBMCs; the material itself was cDNA or gDNA.

Clones were read by immunoSEQ multiplex PCR, and TCRdb kept only the in-frame ones, dropping some. The profile shows roughly 300,000 clones, approximately 92% of them singletons. Individuals aged about 18 to 89 years were recruited from 24 US areas. Participant reports of clinical history set cohort assignment. Two negative PCRs, clearance, or symptom resolution had been documented for recovered Cohort 3 donors. This CDR3 has 14 amino acids. V was clipped by 6 bases and J by 6 bases; unmatched bases: 9. CDR1 and CDR2 (germline): MDHEN, SYDVKM. This clone occurred once. What was sequenced was PBMCs or T cells enriched from blood (not recorded which). The sequence came from a woman aged 30 to 39 who had recovered from COVID-19. The V and J genes are TRBV28 and TRBJ2-7; 9 bases are a match to TRBD1. The CDR3 here is CASRDRGSLSEQYF. In DNA, the CDR3 is TGTGCCAGCAGAGACAGGGGGTCCCTTTCCGAGCAGTACTTC.